A selection of T cell receptor beta chains follows, all from one sample in a study of T cell responses to AZD1222 COVID-19 vaccine. The method was immunoSEQ multiplex PCR; TCRdb's version includes in-frame clones alone and lacks a portion of them. The profile shows roughly 120,000 clones, more than 85% of them singletons. Sequenced material: peripheral blood, taken on day 0 of AZD1222 vaccination. These receptors originate from an adult in good health. CDR3s include the opening cysteine and the closing phenylalanine or tryptophan. The D gene is left open where the match is weak. Size is omitted from some rows. Given values are once, few, many or a class for expanded clones.

d_gene	v_gene	len	abundance	j_gene	CDR3aa	CDR3nt
NA	TRBV19	12	NA	TRBJ1-1	CASRGDTDEAFF	TGTGCCAGTAGGGGGGACACCGATGAAGCTTTCTTT
NA	TRBV4-1	16	NA	TRBJ2-2	CASSQMGGFNTGELFF	TGCGCCAGCAGCCAGATGGGGGGTTTCAACACCGGGGAGCTGTTTTTT
NA	TRBV20-1	10	NA	TRBJ2-1	CSAFNNEQFF	TGCAGTGCTTTTAACAATGAGCAGTTCTTC
NA	TRBV19	14	NA	TRBJ2-5	CASSITGLSETQYF	TGTGCCAGTAGCATTACAGGGTTATCAGAGACCCAGTACTTC
NA	TRBV15	18	NA	TRBJ1-5	CATSRDQGRVYSNQPQHF	TGTGCCACCAGCAGAGATCAGGGCAGAGTATATAGCAATCAGCCCCAGCATTTT
NA	TRBV28	17	few	TRBJ2-6	CASSPGWPLSGANVLTF	TGTGCCAGCAGCCCAGGGTGGCCCCTCTCTGGGGCCAACGTCCTGACTTTC
NA	TRBV18	15	NA	TRBJ2-1	CASSPRGGSYNEQFF	TGTGCCAGCTCACCAAGGGGGGGCTCCTACAATGAGCAGTTCTTC
NA	TRBV5-6	11	NA	TRBJ2-1	CASSLSPEQFF	TGTGCCAGCAGCTTATCTCCTGAGCAGTTCTTC
TRBD2	TRBV11-2	16	NA	TRBJ2-1	CASSPAPSGGYNEQFF	TGTGCCAGCAGCCCCGCCCCTAGCGGGGGTTACAATGAGCAGTTCTTC
NA	TRBV27	15	NA	TRBJ1-2	CASSPYASFLYGYTF	TGTGCCAGCAGCCCCTATGCTAGCTTTTTATATGGCTACACCTTC
NA	TRBV3-1/TRBV3-2	15	NA	TRBJ2-1	CASSQEGFLLNEQFF	TGTGCCAGCAGCCAAGAAGGATTCCTACTTAATGAGCAGTTCTTC
NA	TRBV6-5	15	NA	TRBJ1-2	CASSYSRGGAYGYTF	TGTGCCAGCAGTTACTCCCGTGGAGGGGCCTATGGCTACACCTTC
NA	TRBV7-2	15	NA	TRBJ1-1	CASSLVAGMNTEAFF	TGTGCCAGCAGCTTAGTCGCGGGCATGAACACTGAAGCTTTCTTT
NA	TRBV24-1	13	NA	TRBJ2-4	CATSDFSGHTWYF	TGTGCCACCAGTGATTTTTCCGGTCACACATGGTACTTC
TRBD1	TRBV2	15	once	TRBJ1-5	CASTPSTGSNQPQHF	TGTGCCAGCACCCCTTCGACAGGGAGCAATCAGCCCCAGCATTTT
TRBD1	TRBV9	17	once	TRBJ2-2	CASSLNRDRASTGELFF	TGTGCCAGCAGCCTTAACCGGGACAGGGCTTCCACCGGGGAGCTGTTTTTT
NA	TRBV6-4	14	few	TRBJ2-3	CASSEGSGTDTQYF	TGTGCCAGCAGTGAAGGTAGCGGCACAGATACGCAGTATTTT
NA	TRBV19	12	NA	TRBJ2-3	CASSNVWDTQYF	TGTGCCAGTAGTAACGTGTGGGATACGCAGTATTTT
TRBD2	TRBV19	15	NA	TRBJ2-1	CASSTGLVGVYEQFF	TGTGCCAGTAGTACGGGACTAGTGGGAGTTTATGAGCAGTTCTTC
NA	TRBV6-6	14	NA	TRBJ1-2	CASSLQGPHYGYTF	TGTGCCAGCAGCCTACAGGGCCCACACTATGGCTACACCTTC
TRBD1	TRBV5-1	15	NA	TRBJ1-5	CASSAGQGGNQPQHF	TGCGCCAGCAGCGCCGGACAGGGAGGCAATCAGCCCCAGCATTTT
NA	TRBV29-1	13	NA	TRBJ2-2	CSVVRENTGELFF	TGCAGCGTTGTCAGGGAGAACACCGGGGAGCTGTTTTTT
TRBD1	TRBV7-9	15	NA	TRBJ1-6	CASSPWTGVDSPLHF	TGTGCCAGCAGCCCATGGACAGGGGTGGATTCACCCCTCCACTTT
NA	TRBV7-8	14	NA	TRBJ1-1	CASSLVRVIAEAFF	TGTGCCAGCAGCTTAGTCAGGGTGATTGCTGAAGCTTTCTTT
NA	TRBV2	15	once	TRBJ2-7	CARSGEGAEKNEQYF	TGTGCCCGTTCAGGGGAGGGGGCTGAGAAGAACGAGCAGTACTTC
NA	TRBV27	15	NA	TRBJ2-5	CASSESSNPQETQYF	TGTGCCAGCAGCGAAAGCTCTAATCCCCAAGAGACCCAGTACTTC
NA	TRBV6-4	13	NA	TRBJ1-3	CASSDRDGNTIYF	TGTGCCAGCAGTGACAGGGACGGAAACACCATATATTTT
NA	TRBV6-1	14	NA	TRBJ2-5	CASSDGAGQETQYF	TGTGCCAGCAGTGACGGGGCGGGCCAAGAGACCCAGTACTTC
NA	TRBV19	15	NA	TRBJ2-1	CASSIEGRVGEQWFF	TGTGCCAGTAGTATAGAAGGGAGAGTGGGGGAGCAGTGGTTCTTC
NA	TRBV11-2	16	NA	TRBJ1-3	CASSLITGTTGNTIYF	TGTGCCAGCAGCTTAATTACAGGGACTACGGGAAACACCATATATTTT
TRBD2	TRBV2	14	NA	TRBJ2-3	CALAWGRDTDTQYF	TGTGCCTTAGCATGGGGGAGGGACACAGATACGCAGTATTTT
NA	TRBV2	17	once	TRBJ2-4	CASRNLDSDVAKNIQYF	TGTGCCAGCAGGAACCTCGACAGCGACGTAGCCAAAAACATTCAGTACTTC
NA	TRBV11-2	14	NA	TRBJ1-1	CASSLVPDGSEAFF	TGTGCCAGCAGCTTAGTTCCCGATGGGAGTGAAGCTTTCTTT
TRBD2	TRBV6-5	15	NA	TRBJ2-7	CASIIQRDVYYEQYF	TGTGCCAGCATAATCCAGCGGGACGTTTACTACGAGCAGTACTTC
NA	TRBV6-5	11	NA	TRBJ2-7	CASRRDRFWYF	TGTGCCAGCAGGAGGGACCGGTTTTGGTACTTC
NA	TRBV4-2	13	NA	TRBJ2-7	CASSQGGSYEQYF	TGTGCCAGCAGCCAAGGAGGCAGCTACGAGCAGTACTTC
NA	TRBV28	17	few	TRBJ1-5	CASSLSQAANSNQPQHF	TGTGCCAGCAGTTTGTCGCAGGCAGCGAATAGCAATCAGCCCCAGCATTTT
NA	TRBV20-1	11	NA	TRBJ1-4	CSAYRVQKLFF	TGCAGTGCTTACAGGGTCCAGAAACTGTTTTTT
TRBD2	TRBV7-9	16	NA	TRBJ2-5	CASSLALGRGAETQYF	TGTGCCAGCAGCTTAGCGCTAGGGAGGGGAGCCGAGACCCAGTACTTC
NA	TRBV28	13	NA	TRBJ2-2	CASWRVFSGELFF	TGTGCCAGCTGGCGGGTCTTTTCCGGGGAGCTGTTTTTT
TRBD2	TRBV15	16	NA	TRBJ2-7	CATSRSLTSGIYEQYF	TGTGCCACCAGCAGATCCCTTACTAGCGGGATCTACGAGCAGTACTTC
NA	TRBV2	13	NA	TRBJ1-1	CASRPLTGTEAFF	TGTGCCAGCAGACCCCTTACAGGGACTGAAGCTTTCTTT
NA	TRBV27	12	once	TRBJ1-1	CASRGWVTEAFF	TGTGCCAGCAGGGGCTGGGTCACTGAAGCTTTCTTT
TRBD2	TRBV19	14	once	TRBJ2-7	CASSSLAGVYEQYF	TGTGCCAGTAGTTCTCTAGCGGGAGTCTACGAGCAGTACTTC
TRBD2	TRBV7-9	16	NA	TRBJ2-3	CASSLGLAGESDTQYF	TGTGCCAGCAGCCTTGGACTAGCGGGAGAATCTGATACGCAGTATTTT
NA	TRBV13	17	NA	TRBJ1-6	CASSFGQLSSYNSPLHF	TGTGCCAGCAGCTTCGGACAGTTGAGCTCCTATAATTCACCCCTCCACTTT
TRBD2	TRBV6-5	14	NA	TRBJ2-7	CASSYHSGAYEQYF	TGTGCCAGCAGTTACCATAGCGGGGCCTACGAGCAGTACTTC